This T cell receptor beta chain was documented in a study of T cell repertoires in cytomegalovirus infection. Overall study: Indications of both CMV infection and matching HLA type were provided by public TCR beta signatures. The study, taken as a whole, reports: Ex vivo, HLA-C-restricted CMV-specific TCR beta clonotypes prevailed over the rest of the response.

TCRdb redid the calling of the reads with MiXCR, one entry per CDR3 protein. The sample contains about 360,000 distinct CDR3 sequences, about a sixth of which appear only once. With respect to this clonotype: As yet, its antigen is unknown.

The source is a human donor in good health (CMV status not recorded). Some clones in this sample may be carry-over from other donors' samples. Sequencing was carried out using PBMCs.

The CDR3 sequence: CASSIYGQPNTEAFF. DNA of the CDR3: TGTGCCAGTAGTATCTACGGACAACCGAACACTGAAGCTTTCTTT. The rearrangement uses TRBV19 and TRBJ1-1, with D perhaps matching TRBD1 (5 bases). The CDR3 contains 15 residues. V was trimmed by 3 bases and J by 1 base, leaving 12 bases between them. The germline V gene has CDR1 LNHDA and CDR2 SQIVND (reference sequence).